This TCR beta chain was recovered during a study of blood T cell repertoires in COVID-19. For the study at large: The cDNA or gDNA used as material had been derived from T cells, B-cell-depleted T cells, or PBMCs.

Clones were read by immunoSEQ multiplex PCR, and TCRdb kept only the in-frame ones, dropping some. The data show 160,000 or so clones, with 80% to 90% seen just once and over 12% held by the top ten. The CDR3 covers 8 residues. The germline V gene has CDR1 MDHEN and CDR2 SYDVKM. About this clone: A junction end diverges from the germline sequence, so it may reflect a read error.

The specimen was peripheral blood. The chain joins TRBV28 to TRBJ1-5, with a weak D call TRBD1 (5 bases). The sequence was collected from a woman aged 40 to 50 with acute or convalescent COVID-19. Here the CDR3 reads CGGQPQHF. CDR3 sequence (DNA): TGCGGGGGGCAGCCCCAGCATTTT.